This T cell receptor (beta chain) was identified in a study of cytomegalovirus exposure and HLA in healthy donors. A multiplex PCR was run with 60 Vbeta primers and 13 Jbeta primers. The table came from immunoSEQ multiplex PCR; TCRdb's copy has only in-frame clones and leaves some out. Among about 130,000 clones listed, 80% to 85% were seen once. General study points: According to the study, 150 to 200 TCR beta chains were cytomegalovirus-associated. Analyzed later, most CMV-associated TCR beta chains appeared HLA-restricted.

There are 14 residues in the CDR3. Trimming took off 8 bases at V and 3 bases at J, with 16 bases between the two ends. The germline V gene encodes CDR1 LGHNT and CDR2 FRNRAP. Among the donors, all were healthy bone marrow donors. To note about this clone: Antigen unknown.

The sequenced sample consisted of PBMCs. The receptor was derived from a young man in good health and CMV-seronegative. The rearrangement links TRBV12-5 to TRBJ1-1; TRBD1 might be the D (5 bases). The CDR3 bases are TGTGCTAGTCCGGGGGAGGGGAAGGACACTGAAGCTTTCTTT. Its translation is CASPGEGKDTEAFF.